This T cell receptor beta chain derives from a study of cytomegalovirus exposure and HLA in healthy donors. About the study: Prior work identified 95 million to 120 million unique TCR beta sequences in 150 million to 200 million T cells. Study findings and constraints: In a later analysis, a genetic analysis reported fewer productive-TCR N-insertions in an Asian-associated ancestry cluster than the cohort average. According to an earlier analysis, most TCR beta V segments yielded productive rearrangements about 90% or about 30% of the time. As a later analysis revealed, the rate of TCR association differed by HLA locus, with DRB1 most and HLA-C fewest.

As for this clone: Its antigen is not known.

In the PCR, 60 Vbeta and 13 Jbeta primers were used. The data were produced by immunoSEQ multiplex PCR, yet TCRdb's version contains in-frame clones alone and is incomplete. The listing records just over 150,000 clones. Germline CDR1 and CDR2: SSHAT and FNYEAQ (reference sequence). V was pared by 5 bases and J by 5 bases, with 6 bases of the junction left unmatched. The CDR3 contains 16 residues. This chain uses TRBV7-7 with TRBJ2-5; 15 bases agree with TRBD2. The sample taken for sequencing was PBMCs. This receptor was identified in a man aged 25-40 years in good health and CMV-seronegative. CDR3 sequence reads: CASSPGLAGGEETQYF. The CDR3 DNA reads TGTGCCAGCAGCCCCGGACTAGCGGGAGGGGAGGAGACCCAGTACTTC.